These 5 T cell receptor beta chains were all obtained from the same sample, sequenced in a study of cytomegalovirus exposure and HLA in healthy donors. PCR was performed using 60 Vbeta and 13 Jbeta primers. TCRdb's copy holds only in-frame clones and misses some; the assay was immunoSEQ multiplex PCR. This table holds roughly 180,000 clones, approximately 81% found once. The sequencing sample was made of PBMCs. All receptors derive from a woman in her late teens or twenties in good health and CMV-seropositive.

The rearrangement uses TRBV7-9 and TRBJ1-1; D not resolved. Trimming left V 2 bases short and J 0 bases short, with 4 bases between. From germline, CDR1 is SEHNR and CDR2 FQNEAQ (reference sequence). CDR3 size: 13 residues. The CDR3 protein is CASSLPVNTEAFF. The CDR3 DNA reads as TGTGCCAGCAGCTTACCCGTGAACACTGAAGCTTTCTTT.

The gene calls are TRBV27 and TRBJ2-1, with D maybe TRBD1 (6 bases). The CDR3 has 13 amino acids. Germline values: CDR1 MNHEY, CDR2 SMNVEV (reference sequence). Trimming removed 6 bases from V and 9 bases from J, with 15 bases in between. The CDR3 region is CASRGAYHAEQFF. DNA of the CDR3: TGTGCCAGCAGGGGGGCCTATCATGCTGAGCAGTTCTTC.

The CDR3 loop reads CASRPSNTYTEAFF. In nucleotides, the CDR3 is TGTGCCAGTAGGCCGAGTAATACGTACACTGAAGCTTTCTTT. J is TRBJ1-1 and V is TRBV19; D is uncertain. This CDR3 comprises 14 residues. Germline-derived CDR1 and CDR2 are LNHDA and SQIVND (reference sequence). Trimming cost V 6 bases and J 3 bases, with 14 bases left between them.

This clone was seen a handful of times. This chain uses TRBV28 with TRBJ1-1; D might be TRBD1 (5 bases). The CDR3 contains 12 residues. The germline CDR1 and CDR2 sequences are MDHEN and SYDVKM. The ends were cut back, 3 bases at V and 5 bases at J, with 7 bases in the middle. This CDR3 is CASSFKGTEAFF. The CDR3 DNA reads as TGTGCCAGCAGTTTCAAGGGGACTGAAGCTTTCTTT.

The genes are TRBV30 and TRBJ2-1; 8 nucleotides line up with TRBD2. The J segment lost 9 bases and the V segment lost 3 bases, leaving 16 bases of the junction unmatched. The CDR3 is 16 amino acids. Germline CDR1 GTSNPN, CDR2 SVGIG (reference sequence). This chain's CDR3 is CAWRPGLTGGFSEQFF. As DNA, the CDR3 is TGTGCCTGGAGGCCAGGGCTAACGGGGGGGTTTAGTGAGCAGTTCTTC.